This T cell receptor beta chain derives from a study of cytomegalovirus exposure and HLA in healthy donors. Study-wide findings and caveats: The study flagged about 150 TCR beta chains as cytomegalovirus-associated. Immune exposure information available was restricted to CMV serostatus.

Germline V gene lookup returns CDR1 SNHLY and CDR2 FYNNEI. The CDR3 sequence is 12 residues long. With 3 bases removed from V and 7 bases from J, the gap between germline ends came to 7 bases. Use of 60 Vbeta and 13 Jbeta primers characterized the PCR. Here immunoSEQ multiplex PCR was the method, and the copy in TCRdb shows in-frame clones only, minus some. The sample yields roughly 130,000 clones, 80% to 90% seen once. To note about this clone: The antigen is unknown.

The material sequenced was PBMCs. V usage is TRBV2 and J usage is TRBJ1-5; D not certain. The receptor was derived from a male donor in good health and CMV-seropositive. The CDR3 spells CASSDGEQPQHF. CDR3 DNA sequence: TGTGCCAGCAGTGATGGTGAGCAGCCCCAGCATTTT.